Listed here are 2 T cell receptor beta chains from one sample, sequenced in a study of blood T cell repertoires in COVID-19. Measured with immunoSEQ multiplex PCR; TCRdb has only the in-frame clones, and not every one. Of more than 95,000 clones listed, more than 70% are singletons. Sequenced input: peripheral blood. These receptors were collected from a human donor in a cohort sampled during active COVID-19.

This clone was counted a single time. The genes are TRBV7-9 and TRBJ2-2; tentatively, D is TRBD1 (5 bases). V lost 4 bases and J 4 bases, leaving 13 bases between the germline ends. The CDR3 has 15 amino acids. Germline CDR1 and CDR2: SEHNR and FQNEAQ (reference sequence). The CDR3 reads CASSSRQGRTGELFF. CDR3 nucleotides: TGTGCCAGCAGCTCCCGGCAGGGCCGCACCGGGGAGCTGTTTTTT.

The chain is built from TRBV19 and TRBJ1-6, with D perhaps TRBD1 (5 bases). The CDR3 has 14 amino acids. Looked up from germline, CDR1 is LNHDA and CDR2 is SQIVND (reference sequence). Deletions cut 9 bases from V and 6 bases from J, with 15 bases between. This CDR3 reads CASSPGDINSPLHF. The CDR3 DNA is TGTGCCAGCTCCCCGGGGGATATTAATTCACCCCTCCACTTT.